Listed below are T cell receptor beta chains from one sample, sequenced in a study of cytomegalovirus exposure and HLA in healthy donors. TCRdb keeps only in-frame clones here, not all; method: immunoSEQ multiplex PCR. The repertoire holds some 310,000 clones, with roughly 88% as singletons. The sequenced sample was PBMCs. Every receptor here comes from a man aged 30 to 39 in good health and CMV-seronegative. Both conserved end residues are part of each CDR3. Fields, in order: D gene, clone size, J gene, V gene, CDR3 DNA, CDR3 protein. A D gene is named only where the DNA matches it firmly. The size entry is marked missing in some rows and otherwise reads once, few, many or a size class.

d_gene: TRBD1
abundance: -
j_gene: TRBJ2-7
v_gene: TRBV11-3
CDR3nt: TGTGCCAGCAGCTCACGACAGGGGGCGTTCAACGAGCAGTACTTC
CDR3aa: CASSSRQGAFNEQYF

d_gene: -
abundance: -
j_gene: TRBJ1-1
v_gene: TRBV19
CDR3nt: TGTGCCAGTAGTATAGGTGACATGAACACTGAAGCTTTCTTT
CDR3aa: CASSIGDMNTEAFF

d_gene: -
abundance: -
j_gene: TRBJ2-5
v_gene: TRBV5-1
CDR3nt: TGCGCCAGCAGCTTCGGTGAGACCCAGTACTTC
CDR3aa: CASSFGETQYF

d_gene: -
abundance: -
j_gene: TRBJ2-7
v_gene: TRBV6-1
CDR3nt: TGTGCCAGCAGTGAGGGGGGACCCTCCTACGAGCAGTACTTC
CDR3aa: CASSEGGPSYEQYF

d_gene: TRBD1
abundance: -
j_gene: TRBJ1-1
v_gene: TRBV7-9
CDR3nt: TGTGCCAGCAGCTCCCCCGGGCAGGGGGAAACTGAAGCTTTCTTT
CDR3aa: CASSSPGQGETEAFF

d_gene: TRBD1
abundance: -
j_gene: TRBJ1-2
v_gene: TRBV2
CDR3nt: TGTGCCAGCAGGAGAGACAGGGGCCTGAGTATCAACTATGGCTACACCTTC
CDR3aa: CASRRDRGLSINYGYTF

d_gene: -
abundance: once
j_gene: TRBJ2-1
v_gene: TRBV18
CDR3nt: TGTGCCAGCTCACCAGAACTCTACAATGAGCAGTTCTTC
CDR3aa: CASSPELYNEQFF

d_gene: -
abundance: -
j_gene: TRBJ2-1
v_gene: TRBV5-4
CDR3nt: TGTGCCAGCAGCTTTAACAGGGGAGGCGATGAGCAGTTCTTC
CDR3aa: CASSFNRGGDEQFF

d_gene: -
abundance: -
j_gene: TRBJ1-2
v_gene: TRBV6-1
CDR3nt: TGTGCCAGCAGTGTAACTTCCTCACAGGGAGCAGACTATGGCTACACCTTC
CDR3aa: CASSVTSSQGADYGYTF

d_gene: -
abundance: -
j_gene: TRBJ1-2
v_gene: TRBV15
CDR3nt: TGTGCCACCAGCAGAGATCTGGACAGCTATGGCTACACCTTC
CDR3aa: CATSRDLDSYGYTF

d_gene: -
abundance: -
j_gene: TRBJ1-4
v_gene: TRBV7-2
CDR3nt: TGTGCCAGCAGCTTAGTGGCAACAACTAATGAAAAACTGTTTTTT
CDR3aa: CASSLVATTNEKLFF

d_gene: -
abundance: -
j_gene: TRBJ1-1
v_gene: TRBV6-5
CDR3nt: TGTGCCAGCAGTTACTCGGGTAGGGGCAAAGCTTTCTTT
CDR3aa: CASSYSGRGKAFF